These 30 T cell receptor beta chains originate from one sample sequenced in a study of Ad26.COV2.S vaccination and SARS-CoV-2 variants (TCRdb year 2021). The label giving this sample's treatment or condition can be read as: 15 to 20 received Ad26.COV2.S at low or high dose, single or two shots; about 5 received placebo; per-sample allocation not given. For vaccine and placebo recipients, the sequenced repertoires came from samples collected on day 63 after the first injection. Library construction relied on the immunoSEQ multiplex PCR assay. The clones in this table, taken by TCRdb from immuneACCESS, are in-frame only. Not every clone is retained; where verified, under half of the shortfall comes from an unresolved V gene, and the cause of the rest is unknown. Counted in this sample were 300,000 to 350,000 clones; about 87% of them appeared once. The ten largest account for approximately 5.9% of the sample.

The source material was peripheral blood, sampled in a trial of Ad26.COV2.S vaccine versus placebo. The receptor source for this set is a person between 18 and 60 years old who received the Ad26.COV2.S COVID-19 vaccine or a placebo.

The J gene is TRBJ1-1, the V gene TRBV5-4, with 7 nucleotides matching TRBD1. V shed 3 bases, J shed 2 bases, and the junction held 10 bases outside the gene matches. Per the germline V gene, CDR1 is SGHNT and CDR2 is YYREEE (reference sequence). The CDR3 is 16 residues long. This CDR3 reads CASSSEEGAGNTEAFF. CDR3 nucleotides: TGTGCCAGCAGCTCCGAGGAGGGGGCCGGTAACACTGAAGCTTTCTTT.

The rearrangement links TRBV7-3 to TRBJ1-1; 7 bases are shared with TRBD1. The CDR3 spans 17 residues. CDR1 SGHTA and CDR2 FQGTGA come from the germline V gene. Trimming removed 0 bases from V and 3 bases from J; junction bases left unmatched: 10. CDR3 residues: CASSLTGTADEYTEAFF. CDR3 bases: TGTGCCAGCAGCTTAACTGGGACAGCCGACGAATACACTGAAGCTTTCTTT.

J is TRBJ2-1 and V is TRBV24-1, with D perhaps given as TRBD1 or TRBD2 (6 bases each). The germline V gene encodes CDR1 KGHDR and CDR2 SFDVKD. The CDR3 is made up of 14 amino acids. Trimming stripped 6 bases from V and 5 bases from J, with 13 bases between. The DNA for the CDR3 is TGTGCCACCAGTATGGGGGGCGAGGACAATGAGCAGTTCTTC. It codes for CATSMGGEDNEQFF.

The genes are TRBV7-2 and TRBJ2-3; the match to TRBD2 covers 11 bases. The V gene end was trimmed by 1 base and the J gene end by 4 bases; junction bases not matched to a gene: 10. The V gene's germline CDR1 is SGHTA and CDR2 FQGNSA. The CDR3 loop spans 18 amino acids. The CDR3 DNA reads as TGTGCCAGCAGCTTAGTTGCTAGCGGGGGGCTCACAGCAGATACGCAGTATTTT. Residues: CASSLVASGGLTADTQYF.

The CDR3 nucleotides read TGTGCCAGCAGCCAAGACGGCTGGTCAGACGGGAATCAGCCCCAGCATTTT. Residues: CASSQDGWSDGNQPQHF. The chain is built from TRBV4-2 and TRBJ1-5, with D unclear. In germline, CDR1 is LGHNA, CDR2 YNFKEQ. V was pared by 0 bases and J by 4 bases, with 16 bases between. This CDR3 region has 17 residues.

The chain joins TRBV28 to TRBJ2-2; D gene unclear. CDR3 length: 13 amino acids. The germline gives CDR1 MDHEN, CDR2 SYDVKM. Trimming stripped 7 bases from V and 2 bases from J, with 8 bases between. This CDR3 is CASTILNTGELFF. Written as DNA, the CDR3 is TGTGCCAGCACCATACTAAACACCGGGGAGCTGTTTTTT.

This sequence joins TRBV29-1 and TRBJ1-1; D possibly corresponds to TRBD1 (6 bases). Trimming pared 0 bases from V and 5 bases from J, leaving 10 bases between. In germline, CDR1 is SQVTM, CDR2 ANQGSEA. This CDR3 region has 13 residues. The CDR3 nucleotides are TGCAGCGTTGAAGAGACAGGCGGGACTGAAGCTTTCTTT. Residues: CSVEETGGTEAFF.

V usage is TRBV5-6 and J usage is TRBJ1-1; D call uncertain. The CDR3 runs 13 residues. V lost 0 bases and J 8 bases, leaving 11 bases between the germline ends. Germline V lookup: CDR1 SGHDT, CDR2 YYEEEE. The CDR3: CASSLDALGEAFF. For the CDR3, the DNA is TGTGCCAGCAGCTTGGACGCCCTCGGGGAAGCTTTCTTT.

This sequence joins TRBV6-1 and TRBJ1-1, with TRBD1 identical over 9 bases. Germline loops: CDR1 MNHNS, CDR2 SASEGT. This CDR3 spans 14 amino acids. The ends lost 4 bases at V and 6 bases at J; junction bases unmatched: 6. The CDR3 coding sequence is TGTGCCAGCAGTGTCACGGGACAGGGTTCTGAAGCTTTCTTT. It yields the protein CASSVTGQGSEAFF.

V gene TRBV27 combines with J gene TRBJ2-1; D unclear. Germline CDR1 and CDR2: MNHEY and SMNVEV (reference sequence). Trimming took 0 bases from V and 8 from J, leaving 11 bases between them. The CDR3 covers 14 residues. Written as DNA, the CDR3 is TGTGCCAGCAGTTTATCGGTGCCAGACGATGAGCAGTTCTTC. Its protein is CASSLSVPDDEQFF.

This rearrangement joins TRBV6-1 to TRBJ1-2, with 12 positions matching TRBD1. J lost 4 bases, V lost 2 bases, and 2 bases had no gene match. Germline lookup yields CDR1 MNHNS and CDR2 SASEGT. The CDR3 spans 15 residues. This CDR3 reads CASSEPGQGAYGYTF. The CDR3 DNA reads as TGTGCCAGCAGTGAACCGGGACAGGGGGCCTATGGCTACACCTTC.

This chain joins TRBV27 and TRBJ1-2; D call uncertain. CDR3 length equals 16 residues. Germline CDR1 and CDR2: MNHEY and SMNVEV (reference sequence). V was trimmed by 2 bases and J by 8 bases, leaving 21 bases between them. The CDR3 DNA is TGTGCCAGCAGTTTAAGTCCCCGGGTTAGCATTGGAGGCTACACCTTC. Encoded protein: CASSLSPRVSIGGYTF.

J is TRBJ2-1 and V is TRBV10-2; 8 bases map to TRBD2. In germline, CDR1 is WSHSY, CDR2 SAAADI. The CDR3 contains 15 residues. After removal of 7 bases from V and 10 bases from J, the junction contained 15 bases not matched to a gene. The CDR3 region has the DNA TGCGCCAGCACTCAGGGTGCGGGGGGTCAGGTAGAGCAGTTCTTC. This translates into CASTQGAGGQVEQFF.

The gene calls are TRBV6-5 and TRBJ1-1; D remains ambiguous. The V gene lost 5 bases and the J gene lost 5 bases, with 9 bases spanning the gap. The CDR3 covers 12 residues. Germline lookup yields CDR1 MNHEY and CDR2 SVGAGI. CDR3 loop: CASSPGGTEAFF. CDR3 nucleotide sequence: TGTGCCAGCAGTCCGGGTGGAACTGAAGCTTTCTTT.

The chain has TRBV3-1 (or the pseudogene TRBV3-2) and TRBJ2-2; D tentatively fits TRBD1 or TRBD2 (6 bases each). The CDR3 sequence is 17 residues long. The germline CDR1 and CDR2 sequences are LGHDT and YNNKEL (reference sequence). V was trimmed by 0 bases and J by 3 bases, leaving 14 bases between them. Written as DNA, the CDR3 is TGTGCCAGCAGCCAAGAACCGGGGGCCCGAGACACCGGGGAGCTGTTTTTT. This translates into CASSQEPGARDTGELFF.

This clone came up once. For the CDR3, the DNA is TGTGCCAGCAGACTATCGACTGGGGAGCAGTTCTTC. Its translation is CASRLSTGEQFF. The rearrangement joins TRBV7-3 to TRBJ2-1, with D unclear. The CDR3 has 12 residues. Germline CDR1 SGHTA, CDR2 FQGTGA. V gave up 6 bases and J gave up 10 bases, with 13 bases separating them.

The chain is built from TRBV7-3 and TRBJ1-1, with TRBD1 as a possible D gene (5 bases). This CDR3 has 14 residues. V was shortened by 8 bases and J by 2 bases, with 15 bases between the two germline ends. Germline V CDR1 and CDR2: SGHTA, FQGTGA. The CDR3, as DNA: TGTGCCAGCTCCGGGACCGGGACCAACACTGAAGCTTTCTTT. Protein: CASSGTGTNTEAFF.

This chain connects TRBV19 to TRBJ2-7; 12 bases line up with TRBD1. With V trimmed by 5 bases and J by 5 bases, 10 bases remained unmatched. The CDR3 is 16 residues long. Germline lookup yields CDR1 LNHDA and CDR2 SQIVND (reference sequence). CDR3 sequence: CASSPDPGQGAHEQYF. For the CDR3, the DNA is TGTGCCAGTAGTCCCGATCCGGGACAGGGGGCCCACGAGCAGTACTTC.

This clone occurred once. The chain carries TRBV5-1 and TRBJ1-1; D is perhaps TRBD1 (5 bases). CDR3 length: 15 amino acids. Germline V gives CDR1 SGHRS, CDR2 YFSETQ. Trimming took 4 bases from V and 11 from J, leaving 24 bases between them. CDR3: CASSIGGPARAGAFF. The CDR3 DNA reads TGCGCCAGCAGCATTGGAGGGCCAGCCAGGGCGGGGGCTTTCTTT.

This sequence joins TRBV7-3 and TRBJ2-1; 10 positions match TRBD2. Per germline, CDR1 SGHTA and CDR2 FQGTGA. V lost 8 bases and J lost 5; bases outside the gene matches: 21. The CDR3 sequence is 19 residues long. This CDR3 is CASRGLAAEENPQNNEQFF. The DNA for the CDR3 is TGTGCCAGCCGTGGACTAGCGGCAGAGGAGAACCCCCAAAACAATGAGCAGTTCTTC.

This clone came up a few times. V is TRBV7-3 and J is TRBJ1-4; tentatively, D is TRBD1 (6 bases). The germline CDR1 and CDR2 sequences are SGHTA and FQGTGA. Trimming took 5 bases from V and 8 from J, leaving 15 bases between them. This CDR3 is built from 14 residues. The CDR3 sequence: CASSPGQTREKLFF. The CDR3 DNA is TGTGCCAGCAGCCCGGGACAAACGAGGGAAAAACTGTTTTTT.

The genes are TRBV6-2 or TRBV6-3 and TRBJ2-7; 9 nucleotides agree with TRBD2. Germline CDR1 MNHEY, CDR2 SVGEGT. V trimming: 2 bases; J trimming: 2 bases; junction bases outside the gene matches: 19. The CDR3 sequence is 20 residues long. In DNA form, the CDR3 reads TGTGCCAGCAGTTACAGGGGGCTGGGTAGCGGGAGACTCCGGACCTACGAGCAGTACTTC. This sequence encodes CASSYRGLGSGRLRTYEQYF.

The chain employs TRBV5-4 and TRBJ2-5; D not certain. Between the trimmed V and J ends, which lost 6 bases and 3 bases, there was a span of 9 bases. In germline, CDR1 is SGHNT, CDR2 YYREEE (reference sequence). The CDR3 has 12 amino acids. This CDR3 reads CASNDWEETQYF. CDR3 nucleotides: TGTGCCAGCAACGACTGGGAAGAGACCCAGTACTTC.

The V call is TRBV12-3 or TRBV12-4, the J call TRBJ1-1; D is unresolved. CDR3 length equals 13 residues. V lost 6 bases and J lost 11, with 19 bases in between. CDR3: CASSFDSPFHAFF. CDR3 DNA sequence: TGTGCCAGCAGCTTTGATAGCCCTTTTCACGCTTTCTTT.

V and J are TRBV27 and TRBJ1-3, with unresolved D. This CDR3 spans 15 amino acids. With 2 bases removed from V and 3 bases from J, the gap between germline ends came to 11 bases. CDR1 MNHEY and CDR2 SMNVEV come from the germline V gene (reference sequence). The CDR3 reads CASSLQTGHGNTIYF. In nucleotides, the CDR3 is TGTGCCAGCAGTTTACAGACCGGCCATGGAAACACCATATATTTT.

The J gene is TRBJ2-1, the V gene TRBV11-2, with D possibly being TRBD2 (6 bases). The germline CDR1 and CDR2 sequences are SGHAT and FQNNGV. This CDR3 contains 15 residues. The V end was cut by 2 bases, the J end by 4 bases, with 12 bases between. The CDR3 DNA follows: TGTGCCAGCAGCTTAAGGGCTAGCGAGTACAATGAGCAGTTCTTC. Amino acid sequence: CASSLRASEYNEQFF. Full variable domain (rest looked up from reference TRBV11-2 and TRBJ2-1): EAGVAQSPRYKIIEKRQSVAFWCNPISGHATLYWYQQILGQGPKLLIQFQNNGVVDDSQLPKDRFSAERLKGVDSTLKIQPAKLEDSAVYLCASSLRASEYNEQFFGPGTRLTVL.

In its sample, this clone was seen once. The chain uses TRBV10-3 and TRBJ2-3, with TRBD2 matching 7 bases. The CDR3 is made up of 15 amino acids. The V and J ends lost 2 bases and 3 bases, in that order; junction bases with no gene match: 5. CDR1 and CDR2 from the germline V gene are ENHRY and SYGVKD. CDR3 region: CAISETSASTDTQYF. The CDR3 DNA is TGTGCCATCAGTGAGACTAGCGCTAGTACAGATACGCAGTATTTT.

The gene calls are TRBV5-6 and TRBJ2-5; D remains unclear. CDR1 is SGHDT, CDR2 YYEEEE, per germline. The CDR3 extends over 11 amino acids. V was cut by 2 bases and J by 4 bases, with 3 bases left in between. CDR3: CASSFTETQYF. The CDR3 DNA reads TGTGCCAGCAGCTTTACAGAGACCCAGTACTTC.

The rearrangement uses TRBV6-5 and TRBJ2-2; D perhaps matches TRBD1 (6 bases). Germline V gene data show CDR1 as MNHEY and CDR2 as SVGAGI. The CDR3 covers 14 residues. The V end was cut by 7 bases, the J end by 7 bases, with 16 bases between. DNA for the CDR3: TGTGCCAGCAACCGTGCAGGGGCTGACGGGGAGCTGTTTTTT. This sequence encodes CASNRAGADGELFF.

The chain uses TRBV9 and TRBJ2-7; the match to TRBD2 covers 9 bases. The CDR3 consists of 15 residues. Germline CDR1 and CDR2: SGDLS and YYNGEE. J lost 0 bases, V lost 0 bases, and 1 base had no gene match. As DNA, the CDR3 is TGTGCCAGCAGCGTAGAGCGGGGGGCCTCCTACGAGCAGTACTTC. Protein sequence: CASSVERGASYEQYF.